This T cell receptor beta chain was sequenced during a study of blood T cell repertoires in COVID-19. Study details: COVID-19 samples, acute and convalescent, were from the United States, Italy and Spain. T cells, B-cell-depleted T cells, or PBMCs supplied cDNA or gDNA.

Authors' data handling: By means of reference gene primer amplification, nucleated cell counts were estimated. Using immunoSEQ multiplex PCR, the repertoire was profiled, and TCRdb retains in-frame clones only, with some absent. The D gene and trimming were derived from the DNA, and the V and J assignments and clone size from that table. The data contain 150,000 to 200,000 clones, approximately 90% of them singletons. V was shortened by 10 bases and J by 5 bases, with 17 bases between the two germline ends. CDR1 is MDHEN and CDR2 is SYDVKM in the germline V gene. This CDR3 is 13 amino acids long. The V gene is TRBV28, the J gene TRBJ2-5; tentative D call: TRBD2 (5 bases). What was sequenced was peripheral blood. This receptor was taken from a man aged 50 to 59 who had recovered from COVID-19. DNA of the CDR3: TGTGCCACCAGGACTCGACGCGTGGAGACCCAGTACTTC. Protein: CATRTRRVETQYF.